This is a list of T cell receptor beta chains from one sample in a study of T cells in Graves' hyperthyroidism and ophthalmopathy. In TCRdb, the multiplex PCR reads were re-called with MiXCR into one record per CDR3 protein. This table has 500,000 to 800,000 distinct CDR3 sequences, less than 45% appearing once. Sequencing input: peripheral blood or thyroid tissue (not recorded which). The receptors here all came from an adult man with Graves' disease, either hyperthyroidism or ophthalmopathy (not recorded which). Each CDR3 is given with its conserved first and last residue. D genes are given only for firm matches. For some rows the clone size is stated as once, few or many, or as a class when expanded; others skip it.

TRBJ1-4,TRBV7-2,-,18,-,TGTGCCAGCAGCCCCCTCCCCCTACCGGGAGCAACTAATGAAAAACTGTTTTTT,CASSPLPLPGATNEKLFF
TRBJ1-2,TRBV29-1,-,13,many,TGCAGCGTTGAAGAGGGTTGGGACTATGGCTACACCTTC,CSVEEGWDYGYTF
TRBJ1-1,TRBV7-6,TRBD1,14,-,TGTGCCAACAGGGGACAGGGGCCGAACACTGAAGCTTTCTTT,CANRGQGPNTEAFF
TRBJ1-6,TRBV2,-,13,-,TGTGCCAGCAGGACCGGACACGAAGCACCCCTCCACTTT,CASRTGHEAPLHF
TRBJ1-2,TRBV25-1,TRBD1,12,many,TGTGCCAGCACGAATCACAGGGGAGGCTACACCTTC,CASTNHRGGYTF
TRBJ1-6,TRBV7-9,TRBD1,15,-,TGTGCCAGCAGCTTAGTGTGGACAGGGAATTCACCCCTCCACTTT,CASSLVWTGNSPLHF
TRBJ2-5,TRBV7-9,TRBD1,16,many,TGTGCCAGCAGCCCGCCAATTGGACAGGGAGTCGAGACCCAGTACTTC,CASSPPIGQGVETQYF
TRBJ1-5,TRBV24-1,-,14,few,TGTGCCACCAGTGATCCCACAGGGTTGCAGCCCCAGCATTTT,CATSDPTGLQPQHF
TRBJ1-1,TRBV15,TRBD1,14,many,TGTGCCACCAGCAGATGGGACAGCAACACTGAAGCTTTCTTT,CATSRWDSNTEAFF
TRBJ1-1,TRBV6-1,-,15,-,TGTGCCAGCAGTGAAGCGGGCGGTATGAACACTGAAGCTTTCTTT,CASSEAGGMNTEAFF
TRBJ1-2,TRBV2,-,15,few,TGTGCCTCCCGCCGGGGGGGAGTCGCTAACTATGGCTACACCTTC,CASRRGGVANYGYTF
TRBJ2-2,TRBV10-3,TRBD1,12,many,TGTGCCATCAGCTCGACAGGGTTGGGGCTGTTTTTT,CAISSTGLGLFF
TRBJ2-3,TRBV10-3,TRBD1,14,-,TGTGCCATCCAGGTGGGACAGGGGGCCGATACGCAGTATTTT,CAIQVGQGADTQYF
TRBJ2-5,TRBV9,TRBD2,18,-,TGTGCCAGCAGCGTTGGGACTAGCGGGAGGCCGCCACAAGAGACCCAGTACTTC,CASSVGTSGRPPQETQYF
TRBJ1-6,TRBV9,-,13,many,TGTGCCAGCAGCCCCAGCGAAGGTTCACCCCTCCACTTT,CASSPSEGSPLHF
TRBJ1-5,TRBV7-9,TRBD1,15,-,TGTGCCAGCAGCAGTACAGGGGGCAACAATCAGCCCCAGCATTTT,CASSSTGGNNQPQHF
TRBJ1-5,TRBV29-1,TRBD1,13,-,TGCAGCGTCGGACAGGGTGGGGATCAGCCCCAGCATTTT,CSVGQGGDQPQHF
TRBJ1-1,TRBV15,-,13,-,TGTGCCACCAGCAGAGATGGAACGGATGAAGTTTTCTTT,CATSRDGTDEVFF
TRBJ1-3,TRBV20-1,TRBD1,14,few,TGCAGTGCTAACAGGGGCCAGTCTGGAAACACCATATATTTT,CSANRGQSGNTIYF
TRBJ2-7,TRBV4-2,TRBD1,12,-,TGTGCCAGCAGCCGGGACAGGGGGCGCATGTACTTC,CASSRDRGRMYF
TRBJ2-5,TRBV7-3,TRBD2,15,-,TGTGCCAGCAGCTATATTACTAGCGGCCAAGAGACCCAGTACTTC,CASSYITSGQETQYF
TRBJ2-7,TRBV12-3/TRBV12-4,-,13,-,TGTGCCAGCTCAGCCGGGACGCGGTACGAGCAGTACTTC,CASSAGTRYEQYF
TRBJ2-5,TRBV29-1,-,14,once,TGCAGCGTTGAGACGGTGAACACCGGGGAGACCCAGTACTTC,CSVETVNTGETQYF
TRBJ1-1,TRBV10-3,-,12,many,TGTGCCATCAGTCCACGAAACACTGAAGCTTTCTTT,CAISPRNTEAFF
TRBJ1-2,TRBV7-9,-,12,-,TGTGCCAGCAGCTACGGGGCAGCGGGCTACACCTTC,CASSYGAAGYTF
TRBJ2-5,TRBV2,-,13,many,TGTGCCAGCAAGAAGCGGGTGCAAGAGACCCAGTACTTC,CASKKRVQETQYF
TRBJ2-2,TRBV12-3/TRBV12-4,TRBD1,14,-,TGTGCCAGCAGGAGGGGGCAGGGCACCGGGGAGCTGTTTTTT,CASRRGQGTGELFF
TRBJ2-5,TRBV25-1,-,16,-,TGTGCCAGCAGTGAAGTGCGGGGTGCAGGCCAAGAGACCCAGTACTTC,CASSEVRGAGQETQYF
TRBJ2-2,TRBV7-7,TRBD2,16,many,TGTGCTAGCAGCCCGATAGCGGGAGGGGCCACCGGGGAGCTGTTTTTT,CASSPIAGGATGELFF
TRBJ1-5,TRBV24-1,-,15,once,TGTGCCACCAGTGATTTGTGGGCTAGCAATCAGCCCCAGCATTTT,CATSDLWASNQPQHF
TRBJ1-6,TRBV5-4,TRBD1,16,-,TGTGCCAGCAGCTCCGTACGACAGGGCGGTAATTCACCCCTCCACTTT,CASSSVRQGGNSPLHF
TRBJ1-1,TRBV2,-,13,-,TGTGCCAGCGAAGAGACAGTTTACACTGAAGCTTTCTTT,CASEETVYTEAFF
TRBJ2-7,TRBV19,TRBD2,15,many,TGTGCCAGTAGTATCGGTCTGGCGGGAGGCTACGAGCAGTACTTC,CASSIGLAGGYEQYF
TRBJ2-5,TRBV7-2,-,13,-,TGTGCCAGCAGCTCCGGGGCCAGGGAGACCCAGTACTTC,CASSSGARETQYF
TRBJ1-2,TRBV2,TRBD1,14,few,TGTGCCAGCCCTACCGGGACAGGGGGCTATGGCTACACCTTC,CASPTGTGGYGYTF
TRBJ1-4,TRBV29-1,-,12,many,TGCAGCGTTCGAGGGGTTGGGGAAAAACTGTTTTTT,CSVRGVGEKLFF
TRBJ1-1,TRBV10-3,-,13,-,TGTGCCATCAGTGGGTCGACGGCCCCTGCGGCTTTCTTT,CAISGSTAPAAFF
TRBJ2-5,TRBV7-8,-,15,many,TGTGCCAGCAGCTTAAGCCGGGAGTACCAAGAGACCCAGTACTTC,CASSLSREYQETQYF
TRBJ1-2,TRBV5-6,-,15,many,TGTGCCAGCAGCCCACCTCGCAGGGTGAACTATGGCTACACCTTC,CASSPPRRVNYGYTF
TRBJ1-3,TRBV10-3,-,13,-,TGTGCCACTAGGCGGGAATCTGGAGACACCATATATTTT,CATRRESGDTIYF
TRBJ1-1,TRBV19,-,10,-,TGTGCCAGCGGGGCACGTGAAGCTTTCTTT,CASGAREAFF
TRBJ1-4,TRBV10-3,TRBD1,11,many,TGTGCCATCACGCCGGGACAGGGTGTGTTTTTT,CAITPGQGVFF
TRBJ1-1,TRBV19,-,13,many,TGTGCCAGTAGTATCCACGCCAACACTGAAGCTTTCTTT,CASSIHANTEAFF
TRBJ1-6,TRBV20-1,-,15,few,TGCAGTGCTAGAGAAAGGTCGCGGCGTAATTCACCCCTCCACTTT,CSARERSRRNSPLHF
TRBJ1-2,TRBV7-9,TRBD1,14,-,TGTGCCAGCAGCCTAAGATCAGGGGGCTACGGCTACACCTTC,CASSLRSGGYGYTF
TRBJ2-7,TRBV7-2,-,13,many,TGTGCCAGCAGCACCCCAGGTTCCTACGAGCAGTACTTC,CASSTPGSYEQYF
TRBJ1-2,TRBV5-1,TRBD1,15,-,TGCGCCAGCAGCTTGGAGACAGGGACCAGCTATGGCTACACCTTC,CASSLETGTSYGYTF
TRBJ1-4,TRBV24-1,TRBD1,16,-,TGTGCCACCAGTGATTCGAACACAGGGGGTGGTGAAAAACTGTTTTTT,CATSDSNTGGGEKLFF
TRBJ2-2,TRBV10-3,-,13,many,TGTGCCATCAGTGAGTCGGAGGGCGGGGAGCTGTTTTTT,CAISESEGGELFF
TRBJ2-7,TRBV11-2,-,13,-,TGTGCCAGCAGGGAGGGAGTAACGGACGAGCAGTACTTC,CASREGVTDEQYF
TRBJ2-7,TRBV7-2,TRBD2,16,many,TGTGCCAGCAGCCCCATAGCGGGTCAAAGATCCTACGAGCAGTACTTC,CASSPIAGQRSYEQYF
TRBJ2-7,TRBV5-4,-,14,few,TGTGCCAGCACCGTGTCGGGGGACACTTACGAGCAGTACTTC,CASTVSGDTYEQYF
TRBJ2-7,TRBV7-8,-,15,many,TGTGCCAGCAGCTTAGCGCGGGACAGCTCCTACGAGCAGTACTTC,CASSLARDSSYEQYF
TRBJ1-6,TRBV29-1,-,13,-,TGCAGCGTTGTACAGGGTGGATATTCACCCCTCCACTTT,CSVVQGGYSPLHF
TRBJ2-5,TRBV6-1,TRBD2,14,once,TGTGCCAGCAGTGGGGAGGGGCCGCAAGAGACCCAGTACTTC,CASSGEGPQETQYF
TRBJ1-4,TRBV20-1,TRBD1,17,-,TGCAGTGCTAGAGATGGACTCCCGGGACAGCCTAATGAAAAACTGTTTTTT,CSARDGLPGQPNEKLFF
TRBJ1-2,TRBV3-1,-,16,-,TGTGCCAGCAGCCAAGACGCGCAGGGGCCCTACTATGGCTACACCTTC,CASSQDAQGPYYGYTF
TRBJ2-7,TRBV5-1,-,11,many,TGCGCCAGCAGCGGCGACTACGAGCAGTACTTC,CASSGDYEQYF